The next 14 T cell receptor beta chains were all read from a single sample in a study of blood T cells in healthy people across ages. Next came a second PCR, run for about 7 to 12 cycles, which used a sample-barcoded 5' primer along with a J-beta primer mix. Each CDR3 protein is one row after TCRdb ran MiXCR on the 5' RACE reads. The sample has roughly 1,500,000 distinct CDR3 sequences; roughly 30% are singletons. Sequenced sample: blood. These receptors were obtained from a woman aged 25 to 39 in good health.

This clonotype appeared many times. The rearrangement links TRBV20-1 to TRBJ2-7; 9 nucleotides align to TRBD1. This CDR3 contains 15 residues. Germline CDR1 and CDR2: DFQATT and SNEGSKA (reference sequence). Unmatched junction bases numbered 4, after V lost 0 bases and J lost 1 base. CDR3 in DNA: TGCAGTGCTAGAGATACCGGGACAGGGTCCTACGAGCAGTACTTC. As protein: CSARDTGTGSYEQYF.

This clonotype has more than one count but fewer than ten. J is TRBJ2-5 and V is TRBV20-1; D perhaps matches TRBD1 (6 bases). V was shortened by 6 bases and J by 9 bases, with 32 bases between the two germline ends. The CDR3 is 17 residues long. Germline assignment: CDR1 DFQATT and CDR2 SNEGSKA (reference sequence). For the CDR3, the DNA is TGCAGTGCCCTAACGGGCCAGGGGCCGCACCCTCAATGGGCCCAGTACTTC. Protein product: CSALTGQGPHPQWAQYF.

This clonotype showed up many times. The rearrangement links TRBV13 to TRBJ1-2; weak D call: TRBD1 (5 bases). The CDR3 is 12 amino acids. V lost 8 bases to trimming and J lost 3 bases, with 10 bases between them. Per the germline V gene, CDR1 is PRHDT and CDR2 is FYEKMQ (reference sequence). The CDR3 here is CASHQGDYGYTF. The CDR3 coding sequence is TGTGCCAGCCACCAGGGAGACTATGGCTACACCTTC.

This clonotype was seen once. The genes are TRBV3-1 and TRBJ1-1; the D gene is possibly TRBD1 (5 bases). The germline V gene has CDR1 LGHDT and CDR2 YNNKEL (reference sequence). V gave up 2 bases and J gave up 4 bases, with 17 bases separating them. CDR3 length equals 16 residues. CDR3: CASSQTLQGDGTEAFF. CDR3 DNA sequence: TGTGCCAGCAGCCAAACCCTTCAGGGAGACGGCACTGAAGCTTTCTTT.

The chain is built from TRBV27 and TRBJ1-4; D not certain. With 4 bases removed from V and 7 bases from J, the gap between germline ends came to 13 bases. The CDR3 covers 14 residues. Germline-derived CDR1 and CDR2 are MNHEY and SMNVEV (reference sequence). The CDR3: CASSSAGWGEKLFF. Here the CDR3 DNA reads TGTGCCAGCAGTTCCGCAGGCTGGGGTGAAAAACTGTTTTTT.

CDR3 DNA sequence: TGTGCCAGCAGCCAAGCCGCCGGCTATGGCTACACCTTC. Its translation is CASSQAAGYGYTF. The chain combines TRBV3-1 with TRBJ1-2; the D is unclear. Germline CDR1 and CDR2: LGHDT and YNNKEL (reference sequence). The CDR3 spans 13 residues. V was trimmed by 1 base and J by 4 bases, leaving 7 bases between them.

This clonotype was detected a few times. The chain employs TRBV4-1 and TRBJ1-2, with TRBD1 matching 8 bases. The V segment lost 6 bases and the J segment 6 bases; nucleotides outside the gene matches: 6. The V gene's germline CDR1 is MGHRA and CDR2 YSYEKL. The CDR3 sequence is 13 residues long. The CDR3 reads CASRTTGVDGYTF. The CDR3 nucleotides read TGCGCCAGCAGGACGACAGGGGTCGATGGCTACACCTTC.

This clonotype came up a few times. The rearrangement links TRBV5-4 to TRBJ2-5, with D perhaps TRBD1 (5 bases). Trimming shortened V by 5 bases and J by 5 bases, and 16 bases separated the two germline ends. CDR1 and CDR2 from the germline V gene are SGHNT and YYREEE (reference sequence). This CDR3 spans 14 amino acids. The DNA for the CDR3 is TGTGCCAGCAGGATAAAGGACAACTCGGAGACCCAGTACTTC. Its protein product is CASRIKDNSETQYF.

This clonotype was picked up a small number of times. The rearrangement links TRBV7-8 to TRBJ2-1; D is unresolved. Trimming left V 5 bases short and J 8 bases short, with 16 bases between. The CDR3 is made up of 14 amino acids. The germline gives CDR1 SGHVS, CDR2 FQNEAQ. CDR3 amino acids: CASSRGVPWDEQFF. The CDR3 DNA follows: TGTGCCAGCAGCCGTGGGGTCCCCTGGGATGAGCAGTTCTTC.

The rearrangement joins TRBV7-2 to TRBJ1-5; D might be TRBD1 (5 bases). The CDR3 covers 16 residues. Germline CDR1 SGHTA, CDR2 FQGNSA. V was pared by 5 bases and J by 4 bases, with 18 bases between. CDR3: CASSKVAGSENQPQHF. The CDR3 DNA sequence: TGTGCCAGCAGCAAGGTTGCAGGGTCGGAAAATCAGCCCCAGCATTTT. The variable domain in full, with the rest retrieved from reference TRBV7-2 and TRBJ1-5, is GAGVSQSPSNKVTEKGKDVELRCDPISGHTALYWYRQSLGQGLEFLIYFQGNSAPDKSGLPSDRFSAERTGGSVSTLTIQRTQQEDSAVYLCASSKVAGSENQPQHFGDGTRLSIL.

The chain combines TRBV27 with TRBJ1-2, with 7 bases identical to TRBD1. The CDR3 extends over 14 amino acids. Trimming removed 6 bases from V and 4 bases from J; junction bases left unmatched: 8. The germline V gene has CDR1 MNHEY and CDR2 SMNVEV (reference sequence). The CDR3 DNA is TGTGCCAGCAGGGAAGCAGGGGGTGGCTATGGCTACACCTTC. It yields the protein CASREAGGGYGYTF.

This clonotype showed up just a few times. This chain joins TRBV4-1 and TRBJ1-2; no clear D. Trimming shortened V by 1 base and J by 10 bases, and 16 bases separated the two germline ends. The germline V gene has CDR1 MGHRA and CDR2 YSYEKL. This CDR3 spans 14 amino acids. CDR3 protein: CASSQAAAGGTYTF. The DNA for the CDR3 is TGCGCCAGCAGCCAAGCGGCGGCAGGCGGAACCTACACCTTC.

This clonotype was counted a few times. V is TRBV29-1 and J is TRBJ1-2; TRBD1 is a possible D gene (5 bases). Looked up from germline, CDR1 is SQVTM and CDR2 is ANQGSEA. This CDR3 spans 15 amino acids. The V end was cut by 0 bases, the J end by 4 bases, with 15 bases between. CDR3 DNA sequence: TGCAGCGTTGAAGACGGGGGTAAGCCTGTCTATGGCTACACCTTC. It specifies CSVEDGGKPVYGYTF.

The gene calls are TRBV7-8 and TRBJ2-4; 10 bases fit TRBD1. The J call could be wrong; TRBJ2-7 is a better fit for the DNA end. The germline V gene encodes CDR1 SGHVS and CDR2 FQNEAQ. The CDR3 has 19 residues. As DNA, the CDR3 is TGTGCCAGCAGCCCAAGTGGGGCCGGGACAGGGGTTAAAGGATACGAGCAGTACTTC. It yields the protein CASSPSGAGTGVKGYEQYF.